These 27 T cell receptor beta chains were all obtained from the same sample, sequenced in a study of T cells in Graves' hyperthyroidism and ophthalmopathy. RNA transcripts were the template for amplifying TCR beta CDR3 regions. An initial round of RT-PCR targeting the TCR CDR3 relied on the HTBI primer set. Each CDR3 protein is one row after TCRdb ran MiXCR on the multiplex PCR reads. The sample carries 500,000 to 600,000 distinct CDR3 sequences, around 46% recorded once. Sequencing was performed on peripheral blood or thyroid tissue (not recorded which). The receptors derive from an adult woman with Graves' disease, either hyperthyroidism or ophthalmopathy (not recorded which).

The chain combines TRBV6-2 or TRBV6-3 with TRBJ1-5, with 9 bases matching TRBD1. Germline V gives CDR1 MNHEY, CDR2 SVGEGT. The junction had 10 bases not matched to a gene; V was cut back by 10 bases and J by 3 bases. The CDR3 has 15 residues. This CDR3 reads CATGRTGDDNQPQHF. CDR3 DNA sequence: TGTGCCACCGGTAGGACAGGGGACGACAATCAGCCCCAGCATTTT.

This clonotype was detected many times. V and J are TRBV20-1 and TRBJ1-2, with unresolved D. This CDR3 contains 13 residues. Germline CDR1 and CDR2: DFQATT and SNEGSKA (reference sequence). Trimming took 3 bases from V and 2 from J, leaving 10 bases between them. CDR3 sequence: CSASQRVNYGYTF. The CDR3 DNA is TGCAGTGCTAGTCAAAGGGTAAACTATGGCTACACCTTC.

This clonotype occurred a few times. The chain combines TRBV28 with TRBJ1-2, with D unclear. The germline CDR1 and CDR2 sequences are MDHEN and SYDVKM. Trimming took 6 bases from V and 0 from J, leaving 5 bases between them. This CDR3 has 12 amino acids. The CDR3 sequence: CASSAANYGYTF. The CDR3 nucleotides are TGTGCCAGCAGCGCAGCTAACTATGGCTACACCTTC.

V is TRBV10-3 and J is TRBJ1-5, with D perhaps TRBD1 (6 bases). Trimming pared 6 bases from V and 2 bases from J, leaving 26 bases between. CDR3 length: 19 amino acids. Germline V gives CDR1 ENHRY, CDR2 SYGVKD. The CDR3 DNA reads TGTGCCATCAGGCGGGTAGCGGTAACAGGGACGGTGGGCAATCAGCCCCAGCATTTT. Its protein product is CAIRRVAVTGTVGNQPQHF.

A word on this clonotype: A much larger clone sits a single nucleotide away, making a read error possible. This rearrangement joins TRBV2 to TRBJ2-5; possible D gene TRBD1, 6 bases. The V end was cut by 9 bases, the J end by 7 bases, with 15 bases between. CDR1 is SNHLY and CDR2 is FYNNEI in the germline V gene. This CDR3 comprises 12 residues. The CDR3 is CARRTGQGTQYF. The CDR3 DNA is TGTGCCAGACGAACAGGGCAGGGGACCCAGTACTTC.

V and J are TRBV2 and TRBJ1-5, with D hard to call. The germline gives CDR1 SNHLY, CDR2 FYNNEI. Between the trimmed V and J ends, which lost 6 bases and 2 bases, there was a span of 14 bases. The CDR3 length is 15 residues. CDR3 in amino acids: CASSPGPEGNQPQHF. CDR3 nucleotides: TGTGCCAGCAGCCCCGGACCGGAGGGCAATCAGCCCCAGCATTTT.

This clonotype was detected once. The chain carries TRBV7-2 and TRBJ2-5; 13 bases are shared with TRBD2. Germline trimming cut 5 bases from V and 2 bases from J; bases unmatched to any gene: 5. The CDR3 runs to 16 residues. Per the germline V gene, CDR1 is SGHTA and CDR2 is FQGNSA. CDR3 DNA sequence: TGTGCCAGCAGCAGACCGGGACTAGCGGGGCAAGAGACCCAGTACTTC. Translation: CASSRPGLAGQETQYF.

This clonotype was seen at least ten times. The gene calls are TRBV5-1 and TRBJ2-2, with 7 bases matching TRBD2. From germline, CDR1 is SGHRS and CDR2 YFSETQ. The CDR3 sequence is 14 residues long. J lost 5 bases, V lost 4 bases, and 5 bases had no gene match. The CDR3: CASSPGGLTGELFF. CDR3 nucleotide sequence: TGCGCCAGCAGCCCGGGAGGCCTAACCGGGGAGCTGTTTTTT.

The chain couples TRBV25-1 to TRBJ1-5; 9 nucleotides align to TRBD1. Germline loops: CDR1 MGHDK, CDR2 SYGVNS. Trimming at V came to 9 bases and at J to 5 bases, leaving 17 bases not matched to a gene. The CDR3 has 17 residues. For the CDR3, the DNA is TGTGCCAGGGTTTGGACAGGGGAGTCCGGGTTCTATCAGCCCCAGCATTTT. This encodes CARVWTGESGFYQPQHF.

In its sample, this clonotype was seen many times. This chain connects TRBV2 to TRBJ2-5; no clear D gene. V was cut by 3 bases and J by 2 bases, with 10 bases left in between. The CDR3 runs to 14 residues. Looked up from germline, CDR1 is SNHLY and CDR2 is FYNNEI. The CDR3 nucleotides are TGTGCCAGCAGTGATTTTTCTACACAAGAGACCCAGTACTTC. Translated: CASSDFSTQETQYF.

J is TRBJ2-2 and V is TRBV2; 9 nucleotides match TRBD1. The CDR3 totals 14 residues. Germline V CDR1 and CDR2: SNHLY, FYNNEI. The trim removed 8 bases at V and 1 base at J, leaving 2 bases unmatched. The CDR3: CASAGQGNTGELFF. As DNA, the CDR3 is TGTGCCAGCGCGGGACAGGGGAACACCGGGGAGCTGTTTTTT.

This rearrangement joins TRBV10-3 to TRBJ1-5; D remains unclear. Germline V lookup: CDR1 ENHRY, CDR2 SYGVKD. This CDR3 is built from 14 residues. V was shortened by 3 bases and J by 9 bases, with 15 bases between the two germline ends. CDR3 protein: CAISDLRSVRPQHF. CDR3 DNA: TGTGCCATCAGTGATTTACGCAGTGTTCGGCCCCAGCATTTT.

This clonotype was seen ten or more times. The gene calls are TRBV10-3 and TRBJ1-2; 7 positions agree with TRBD1. The CDR3 spans 14 residues. CDR1 ENHRY and CDR2 SYGVKD come from the germline V gene. The V and J ends lost 6 bases and 8 bases, in that order; junction bases with no gene match: 12. The CDR3, as DNA: TGTGCCATCAGCTCTAAACTTGACAGGGAGGGCTACACCTTC. Its protein product is CAISSKLDREGYTF.

This clonotype was picked up one time. The gene calls are TRBV7-9 and TRBJ1-1; 8 bases agree with TRBD1. Trimming at V came to 3 bases and at J to 12 bases, leaving 30 bases not matched to a gene. CDR3 length equals 20 residues. The germline V gene encodes CDR1 SEHNR and CDR2 FQNEAQ (reference sequence). The CDR3 coding sequence is TGTGCCAGCAGCTTCCGGGGGGACAGGAGGGGCTCTGGGGCCAACGTCCTGACTTTCTTT. Translation gives CASSFRGDRRGSGANVLTFF.

This clonotype was recorded at least ten times. J is TRBJ2-2 and V is TRBV12-3 or TRBV12-4; TRBD2 might be the D (5 bases). Between the trimmed V and J ends, which lost 2 bases and 6 bases, there was a span of 10 bases. The CDR3 spans 14 residues. CDR3 protein: CASSLSGKPGELFF. The CDR3 DNA sequence: TGTGCCAGCAGTTTATCCGGGAAACCCGGGGAGCTGTTTTTT.

This clonotype was recorded many times. The chain links TRBV12-3 or TRBV12-4 to TRBJ2-2; a possible D gene is TRBD1 (5 bases). The CDR3 is 14 residues long. Trimming stripped 5 bases from V and 4 bases from J, with 11 bases between. CDR3 sequence reads: CASSPTRVTGELFF. As DNA, the CDR3 is TGTGCCAGCAGTCCCACCAGGGTCACCGGGGAGCTGTTTTTT.

This chain uses TRBV5-1 with TRBJ1-2; the D gene is possibly TRBD1 (6 bases). V lost 0 bases and J 12 bases, leaving 15 bases between the germline ends. Germline CDR1 and CDR2: SGHRS and YFSETQ. This CDR3 has 13 amino acids. The CDR3 region has the DNA TGCGCCAGCAGCTTGGGTCAGGGGCCGTACAACACCTTC. Translation: CASSLGQGPYNTF.

The J gene is TRBJ1-2, the V gene TRBV11-1; 10 bases match TRBD1. Looked up from germline, CDR1 is SGHAT and CDR2 is FQDESV (reference sequence). The CDR3 has 17 amino acids. V lost 3 bases, J lost 8 bases, and 15 bases stayed unmatched. The CDR3 DNA reads as TGTGCCAGCAGCTTGAACCCCGGGACAGGGGCTGTAGGGGGCTACACCTTC. Translation: CASSLNPGTGAVGGYTF.

The chain is built from TRBV6-2 or TRBV6-3 and TRBJ1-1; no clear D gene. With 4 bases removed from V and 1 base from J, the gap between germline ends came to 13 bases. The V gene's germline CDR1 is MNHEY and CDR2 SVGEGT. The CDR3 has 15 residues. CDR3 nucleotides: TGTGCCAGCAGTTTATCCAGGAGACCGAACACTGAAGCTTTCTTT. It encodes CASSLSRRPNTEAFF.

J is TRBJ1-5 and V is TRBV7-2; D remains ambiguous. Trimming removed 5 bases from V and 7 bases from J, with 15 bases in between. The CDR3 is 14 residues long. The V gene's germline CDR1 is SGHTA and CDR2 FQGNSA. CDR3 DNA sequence: TGTGCCAGCAGCCTCGGCCTGCGTGCGCAGCCCCAGCATTTT. Its translation is CASSLGLRAQPQHF. Variable domain in full (rest from reference TRBV7-2 and TRBJ1-5): GAGVSQSPSNKVTEKGKDVELRCDPISGHTALYWYRQSLGQGLEFLIYFQGNSAPDKSGLPSDRFSAERTGGSVSTLTIQRTQQEDSAVYLCASSLGLRAQPQHFGDGTRLSIL.

The rearrangement joins TRBV6-1 to TRBJ1-3; a weak D match, TRBD1 (6 bases). Germline-derived CDR1 and CDR2 are MNHNS and SASEGT. Deletions cut 6 bases from V and 0 bases from J, with 9 bases between. CDR3 length equals 14 residues. CDR3 sequence: CASSGGHSGNTIYF. CDR3 coding DNA: TGTGCCAGCAGCGGGGGACACTCTGGAAACACCATATATTTT.

This clonotype was seen ten or more times. V gene TRBV6-5 combines with J gene TRBJ2-5; 9 nucleotides align to TRBD2. Trimming at V came to 0 bases and at J to 4 bases, leaving 3 bases not matched to a gene. Looked up from germline, CDR1 is MNHEY and CDR2 is SVGAGI. This CDR3 region has 15 residues. The CDR3 loop reads CASSYSAGGRETQYF. The CDR3 DNA follows: TGTGCCAGCAGTTACTCAGCGGGAGGAAGAGAGACCCAGTACTTC.

This clonotype has a count of ten or more. The chain employs TRBV20-1 and TRBJ1-1; no clear D gene. The CDR3 runs 12 residues. Germline V CDR1 and CDR2: DFQATT, SNEGSKA (reference sequence). Trimming stripped 1 base from V and 4 bases from J, with 7 bases between. The CDR3 protein is CSARVGFTEAFF. The CDR3, as DNA: TGCAGTGCTAGAGTAGGCTTCACTGAAGCTTTCTTT.

The DNA for the CDR3 is TGTGCCAGCAGTGAGGTAGCGGGGGGGGCCGAGCAGTACTTC. This translates into CASSEVAGGAEQYF. The chain carries TRBV2 and TRBJ2-7; 11 nucleotides agree with TRBD2. Trimming took 3 bases from V and 6 from J; bases not matched to a gene: 4. The CDR3 is made up of 14 amino acids. The germline V gene encodes CDR1 SNHLY and CDR2 FYNNEI.

This chain connects TRBV10-3 to TRBJ1-6; D is undetermined. V lost 2 bases and J 5 bases, leaving 4 bases between the germline ends. From germline, CDR1 is ENHRY and CDR2 SYGVKD. The CDR3 has 13 residues. The CDR3, as DNA: TGTGCCATCAGTGAGGAGAATAATTCACCCCTCCACTTT. This translates into CAISEENNSPLHF.

The chain is built from TRBV7-9 and TRBJ2-3; D is unclear. Per the germline V gene, CDR1 is SEHNR and CDR2 is FQNEAQ (reference sequence). The length of the CDR3 is 16 residues. V was clipped by 5 bases and J by 2 bases, with 17 bases between them. In nucleotides, the CDR3 is TGTGCCAGCAGCCTCCCACACAGCGACCCCACAGATACGCAGTATTTT. It specifies CASSLPHSDPTDTQYF.

This sequence joins TRBV2 and TRBJ2-2; TRBD2 matches at 9 bases. The CDR3 has 14 amino acids. Germline lookup yields CDR1 SNHLY and CDR2 FYNNEI. Trimming removed 8 bases from V and 3 bases from J; junction bases left unmatched: 4. The CDR3 spells CASWREGDTGELFF. The CDR3 bases are TGTGCCAGCTGGCGGGAGGGCGACACCGGGGAGCTGTTTTTT.